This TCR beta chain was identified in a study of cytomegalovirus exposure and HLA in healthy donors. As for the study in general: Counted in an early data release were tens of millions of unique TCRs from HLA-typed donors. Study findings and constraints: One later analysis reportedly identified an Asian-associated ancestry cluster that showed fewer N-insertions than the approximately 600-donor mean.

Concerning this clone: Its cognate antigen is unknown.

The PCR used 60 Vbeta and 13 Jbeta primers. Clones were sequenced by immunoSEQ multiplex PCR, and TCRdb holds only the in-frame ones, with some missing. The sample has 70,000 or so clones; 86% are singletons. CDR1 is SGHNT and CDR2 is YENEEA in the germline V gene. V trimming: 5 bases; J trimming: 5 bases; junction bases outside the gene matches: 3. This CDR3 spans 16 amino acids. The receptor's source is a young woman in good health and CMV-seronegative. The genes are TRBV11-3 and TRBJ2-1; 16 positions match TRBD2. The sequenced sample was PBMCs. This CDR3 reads CASSKGLAGGHNEQFF. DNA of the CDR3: TGTGCCAGCAGCAAGGGACTAGCGGGAGGGCACAATGAGCAGTTCTTC.